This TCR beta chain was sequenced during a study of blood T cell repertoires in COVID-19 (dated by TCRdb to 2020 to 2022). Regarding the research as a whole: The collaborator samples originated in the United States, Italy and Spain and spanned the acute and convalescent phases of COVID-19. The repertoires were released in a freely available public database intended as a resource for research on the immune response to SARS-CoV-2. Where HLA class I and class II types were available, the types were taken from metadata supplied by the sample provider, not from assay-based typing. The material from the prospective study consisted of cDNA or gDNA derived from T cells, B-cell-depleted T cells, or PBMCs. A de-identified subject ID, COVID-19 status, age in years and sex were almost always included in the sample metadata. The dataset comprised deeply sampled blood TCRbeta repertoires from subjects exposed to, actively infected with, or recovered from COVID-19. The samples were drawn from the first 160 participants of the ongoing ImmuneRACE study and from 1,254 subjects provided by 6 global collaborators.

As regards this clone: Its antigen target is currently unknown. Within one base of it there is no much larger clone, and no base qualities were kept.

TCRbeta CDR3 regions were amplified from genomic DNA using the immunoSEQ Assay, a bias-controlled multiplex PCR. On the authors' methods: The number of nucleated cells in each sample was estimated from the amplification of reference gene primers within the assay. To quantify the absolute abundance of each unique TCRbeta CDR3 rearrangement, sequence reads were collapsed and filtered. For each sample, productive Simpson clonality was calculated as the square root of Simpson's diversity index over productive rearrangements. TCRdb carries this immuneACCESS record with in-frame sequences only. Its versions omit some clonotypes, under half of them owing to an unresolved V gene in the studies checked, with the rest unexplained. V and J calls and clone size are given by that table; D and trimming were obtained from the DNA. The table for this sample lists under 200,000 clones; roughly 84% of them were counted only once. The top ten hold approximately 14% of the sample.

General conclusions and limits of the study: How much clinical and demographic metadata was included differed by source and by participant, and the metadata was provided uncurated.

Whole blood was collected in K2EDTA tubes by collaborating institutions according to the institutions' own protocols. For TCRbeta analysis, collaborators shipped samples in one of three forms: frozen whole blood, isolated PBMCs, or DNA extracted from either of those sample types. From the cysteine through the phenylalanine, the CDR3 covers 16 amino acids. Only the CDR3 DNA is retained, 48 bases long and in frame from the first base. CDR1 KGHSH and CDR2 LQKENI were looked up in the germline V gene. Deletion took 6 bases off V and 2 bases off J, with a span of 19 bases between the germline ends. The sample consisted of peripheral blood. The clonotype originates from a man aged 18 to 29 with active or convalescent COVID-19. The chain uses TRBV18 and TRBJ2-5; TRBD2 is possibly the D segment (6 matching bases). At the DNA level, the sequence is TGTGCCAGCTCCTTTAGCAAGGGACGGGGGCAAGAGACCCAGTACTTC. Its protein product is CASSFSKGRGQETQYF. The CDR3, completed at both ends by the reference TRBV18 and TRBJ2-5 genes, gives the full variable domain NAGVMQNPRHLVRRRGQEARLRCSPMKGHSHVYWYRQLPEEGLKFMVYLQKENIIDESGMPKERFSAEFPKEGPSILRIQQVVRGDSAAYFCASSFSKGRGQETQYFGPGTRLLVL.